Listed below are T cell receptor beta chains from one sample, sequenced in a study of T-cell reconstitution after alpha-beta-depleted transplantation in children. TCRdb re-derived calls from the PCR reads in MiXCR, one entry per CDR3 protein. The sample holds fewer than 550,000 distinct CDR3 sequences, about an eighth seen once. Sequenced material: PBMCs, mostly from graft donor cells, taken 180 days after TCRalphabeta/CD19-depleted stem cell transplant. The receptors were sampled from a female patient between 2 and 15 years old who had a stem cell transplant for aplastic anemia, so the T cells may come from the graft donor. CDR3s include the opening cysteine and the closing phenylalanine or tryptophan. D genes are given only for firm matches. The listing skips clone size in some rows; elsewhere it reads once, few, many or a size class.

NA	TRBV4-1	TRBJ1-1	NA	TGCGCCAGGCCCAGGGACTTCACTGAAGCTTTCTTT	CARPRDFTEAFF
TRBD1	TRBV20-1	TRBJ2-7	NA	TGCAGTGCCTTGCCGCACCCTTGGACAGGAGGCTCCTACGAGCAGTACTTC	CSALPHPWTGGSYEQYF
NA	TRBV27	TRBJ2-7	NA	TGTGCCAGCGCCGGAGCGGAAACCTCCTACGAGCAGTACTTC	CASAGAETSYEQYF
NA	TRBV20-1	TRBJ1-1	NA	TGCAGTGCCGCTGAAGCTTTCTTT	CSAAEAFF
TRBD2	TRBV9	TRBJ2-3	NA	TGTGCCAGCAGCGTACCGCTAGCGGGAGCGGCAGATACGCAGTATTTT	CASSVPLAGAADTQYF
TRBD2	TRBV5-1	TRBJ2-1	NA	TGCGCCAGCAGCACGGAAGAATCTAGCGGGAACTACAATGAGCAGTTCTTC	CASSTEESSGNYNEQFF
TRBD1	TRBV12-3/TRBV12-4	TRBJ1-1	few	TGTGCCAGCAGCCCCCCGACAGGGGAGAACACTGAAGCTTTCTTT	CASSPPTGENTEAFF
NA	TRBV29-1	TRBJ2-5	many	TGCAGCGTTGGTTTCCAAGAGACCCAGTACTTC	CSVGFQETQYF
NA	TRBV20-1	TRBJ2-3	once	TGCAGTGCAACCCACCCGTACACAGATACGCAGTATTTT	CSATHPYTDTQYF
NA	TRBV6-5	TRBJ1-6	few	TGTGCCAGCAGTTACGCCAGGGGTCGACCGAATTCACCCCTCCACTTT	CASSYARGRPNSPLHF
TRBD1	TRBV20-1	TRBJ1-5	few	TGCAGTGCTAAAAAGACAGGGAGCAATCAGCCCCAGCATTTT	CSAKKTGSNQPQHF
NA	TRBV25-1	TRBJ2-5	few	TGTGCCAGCAGTGAATTCCGCGTCCGGAGACCGGGCATGGAGACCCAGTACTTC	CASSEFRVRRPGMETQYF
NA	TRBV5-5	TRBJ1-4	few	TGTGCCAGCAGCTTGCCGCCAGGGACTAATGAAAAACTGTTTTTT	CASSLPPGTNEKLFF
TRBD1	TRBV29-1	TRBJ2-1	many	TGCAGCGTACAGGGGTACAATGAGCAGTTCTTC	CSVQGYNEQFF
NA	TRBV5-1	TRBJ1-5	NA	TGCGCCAGCAGCTTGGAGGGGCCAGACGGGCAGCCCCAGCATTTT	CASSLEGPDGQPQHF
NA	TRBV27	TRBJ2-3	NA	TGTGCCAGCAGTTGGGGAATCGGGACGGCCAGCACAGATACGCAGTATTTT	CASSWGIGTASTDTQYF
NA	TRBV9	TRBJ2-7	few	TGTGCCAGCAGCGCACCGGGTGGCCGAGAGTACGAGCAGTACTTC	CASSAPGGREYEQYF
NA	TRBV29-1	TRBJ2-3	few	TGCAGCGCCCGAATTGAGGGCGGAAACACAGATACGCAGTATTTT	CSARIEGGNTDTQYF
TRBD1	TRBV7-2	TRBJ1-2	NA	TGTGCCAGCAGCTTATGGGACAGGGAAGGCTACACCTTC	CASSLWDREGYTF
TRBD1	TRBV7-6	TRBJ2-2	few	TGTGCCAGCGACAGGGGAGCCGGGGAGCTGTTTTTT	CASDRGAGELFF
NA	TRBV7-2	TRBJ2-3	NA	TGTGCCAGCAGCTTAGATAAGGGGGGCGCAGATACGCAGTATTTT	CASSLDKGGADTQYF
NA	TRBV18	TRBJ2-7	many	TGTGCCAGCTCACCCCGGGGGGCAAGCTACGAGCAGTACTTC	CASSPRGASYEQYF
NA	TRBV20-1	TRBJ2-1	NA	TGCAGTGCTAGAGGGGCGGCTAACAATGAGCAGTTCTTC	CSARGAANNEQFF
NA	TRBV27	TRBJ2-2	NA	TGTGCCAGCAGTTTAAAAGAGCTAGGTACCGGGGAGCTGTTTTTT	CASSLKELGTGELFF
TRBD1	TRBV6-1	TRBJ1-5	few	TGTGCCAGCAGTCCCGGTGGACAGGGAGGGAATCAGCCCCAGCATTTT	CASSPGGQGGNQPQHF
TRBD1	TRBV4-3	TRBJ1-2	few	TGCGCCAGCAGCCAAGATCCGTCAGGGGGCATGATTGGCTACACCTTC	CASSQDPSGGMIGYTF
TRBD1	TRBV6-1	TRBJ2-5	many	TGTGCCAGCAGTGAAGGACAGGGATTAGGCCAAGAGACCCAGTACTTC	CASSEGQGLGQETQYF
TRBD2	TRBV4-3	TRBJ2-7	NA	TGCGCCGGCAGCCGAGGGACTAGCGGGAGAGGTTACGAGCAGTACTTC	CAGSRGTSGRGYEQYF
TRBD2	TRBV6-1	TRBJ2-1	few	TGTGCCAGCAGTGGGACTAGCGGGATAGTCAATGAGCAGTTCTTC	CASSGTSGIVNEQFF
NA	TRBV21-1	TRBJ1-1	NA	TGTGCCAGCAGCCTCATGGCGCTGGGAATCACTGAAGCTTTCTTT	CASSLMALGITEAFF
NA	TRBV25-1	TRBJ2-1	NA	TGTGCCAGCAGTCAACTAGCCATAGGGTACAATGAGCAGTTCTTC	CASSQLAIGYNEQFF
NA	TRBV20-1	TRBJ1-1	many	TGCAGTGCTAGAGGCTTTTTCAGGGGAACTGAAGCTTTCTTT	CSARGFFRGTEAFF
NA	TRBV5-6	TRBJ2-1	few	TGTGCCAGCAGCTCCCAGGGCCGCGTTAATGAGCAGTTCTTC	CASSSQGRVNEQFF
NA	TRBV4-2	TRBJ1-6	NA	TGTGCCAGCAGCCGAGAGACACCCCTGGGGAATTCACCCCTCCACTTT	CASSRETPLGNSPLHF
NA	TRBV28	TRBJ2-3	NA	TGTGCCAGCAGTTTTTCCACCCTACAGGGCCCAGATACGCAGTATTTT	CASSFSTLQGPDTQYF
NA	TRBV19	TRBJ2-2	few	TGTGCCAGTAGTATAGTTGACACCGGGGAGCTGTTTTTT	CASSIVDTGELFF